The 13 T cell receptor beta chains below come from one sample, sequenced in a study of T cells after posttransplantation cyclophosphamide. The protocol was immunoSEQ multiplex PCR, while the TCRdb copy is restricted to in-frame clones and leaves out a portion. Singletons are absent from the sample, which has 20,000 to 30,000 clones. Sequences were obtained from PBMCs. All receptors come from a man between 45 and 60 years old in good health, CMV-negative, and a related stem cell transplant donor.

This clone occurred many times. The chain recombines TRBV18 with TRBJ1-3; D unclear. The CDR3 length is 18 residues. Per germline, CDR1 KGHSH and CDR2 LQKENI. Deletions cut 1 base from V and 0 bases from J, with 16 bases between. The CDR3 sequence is CASSPRFGEEASGNTIYF. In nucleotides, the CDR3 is TGTGCCAGCTCACCACGTTTCGGGGAAGAAGCCTCTGGAAACACCATATATTTT.

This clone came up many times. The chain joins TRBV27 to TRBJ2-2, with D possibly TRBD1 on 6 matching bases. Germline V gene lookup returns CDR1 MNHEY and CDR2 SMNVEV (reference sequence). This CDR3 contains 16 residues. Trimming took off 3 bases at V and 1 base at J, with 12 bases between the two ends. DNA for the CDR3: TGTGCCAGCAGTTTTTACGGGACAAGGAACACCGGGGAGCTGTTTTTT. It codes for CASSFYGTRNTGELFF.

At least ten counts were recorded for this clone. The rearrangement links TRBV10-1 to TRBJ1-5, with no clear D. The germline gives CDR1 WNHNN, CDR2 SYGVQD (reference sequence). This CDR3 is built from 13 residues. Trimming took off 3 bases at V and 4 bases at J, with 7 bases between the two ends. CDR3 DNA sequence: TGCGCCAGCAGTGATTTCTCTAATCAGCCCCAGCATTTT. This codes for CASSDFSNQPQHF.

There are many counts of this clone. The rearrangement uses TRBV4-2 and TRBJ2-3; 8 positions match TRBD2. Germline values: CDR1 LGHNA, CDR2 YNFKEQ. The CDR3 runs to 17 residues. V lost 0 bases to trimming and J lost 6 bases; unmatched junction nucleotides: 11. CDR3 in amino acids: CASSQEVSGRVGDTQYF. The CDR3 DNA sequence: TGTGCCAGCAGCCAAGAGGTCAGCGGGAGAGTAGGGGATACGCAGTATTTT.

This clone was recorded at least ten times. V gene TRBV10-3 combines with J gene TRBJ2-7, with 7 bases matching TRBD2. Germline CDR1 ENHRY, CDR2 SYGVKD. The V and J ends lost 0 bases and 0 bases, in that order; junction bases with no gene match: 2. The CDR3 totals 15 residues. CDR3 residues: CAISESRGSSYEQYF. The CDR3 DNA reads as TGTGCCATCAGTGAGTCGCGGGGGAGCTCCTACGAGCAGTACTTC.

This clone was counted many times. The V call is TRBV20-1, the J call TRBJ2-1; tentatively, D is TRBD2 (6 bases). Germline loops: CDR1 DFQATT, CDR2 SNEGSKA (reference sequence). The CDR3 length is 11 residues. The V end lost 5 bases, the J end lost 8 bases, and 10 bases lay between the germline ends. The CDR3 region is CSAGTLHEQFF. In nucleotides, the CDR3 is TGCAGTGCTGGGACTCTCCATGAGCAGTTCTTC.

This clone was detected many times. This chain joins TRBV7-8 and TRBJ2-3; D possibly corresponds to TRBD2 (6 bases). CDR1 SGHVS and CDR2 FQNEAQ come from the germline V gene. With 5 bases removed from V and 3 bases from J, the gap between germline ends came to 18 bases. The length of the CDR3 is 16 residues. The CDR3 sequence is CASSQIPAGKTDTQYF. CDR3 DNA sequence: TGTGCCAGCAGCCAGATCCCGGCGGGGAAAACAGATACGCAGTATTTT.

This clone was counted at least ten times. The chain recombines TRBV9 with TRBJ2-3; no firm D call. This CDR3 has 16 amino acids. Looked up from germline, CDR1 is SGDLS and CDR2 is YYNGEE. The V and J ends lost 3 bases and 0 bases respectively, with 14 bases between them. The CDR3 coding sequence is TGTGCCAGCAGCGCATTAACCTCCAGAAGCACAGATACGCAGTATTTT. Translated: CASSALTSRSTDTQYF. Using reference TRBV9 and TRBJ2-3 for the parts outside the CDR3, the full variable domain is DSGVTQTPKHLITATGQRVTLRCSPRSGDLSVYWYQQSLDQGLQFLIQYYNGEERAKGNILERFSAQQFPDLHSELNLSSLELGDSALYFCASSALTSRSTDTQYFGPGTRLTVL.

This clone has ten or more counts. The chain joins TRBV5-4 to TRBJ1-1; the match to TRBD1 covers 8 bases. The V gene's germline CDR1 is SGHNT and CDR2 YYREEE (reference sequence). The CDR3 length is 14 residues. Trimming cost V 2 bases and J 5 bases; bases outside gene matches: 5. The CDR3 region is CASSFQGARTEAFF. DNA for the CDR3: TGTGCCAGCAGCTTTCAGGGGGCGCGGACTGAAGCTTTCTTT.

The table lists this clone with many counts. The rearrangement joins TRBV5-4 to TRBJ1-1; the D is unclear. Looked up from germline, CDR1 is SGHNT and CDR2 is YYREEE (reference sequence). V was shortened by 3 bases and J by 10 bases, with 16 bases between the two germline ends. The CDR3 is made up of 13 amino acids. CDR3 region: CASSSPGGVGAFF. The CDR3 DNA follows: TGTGCCAGCAGCTCCCCTGGCGGGGTCGGAGCTTTCTTT.

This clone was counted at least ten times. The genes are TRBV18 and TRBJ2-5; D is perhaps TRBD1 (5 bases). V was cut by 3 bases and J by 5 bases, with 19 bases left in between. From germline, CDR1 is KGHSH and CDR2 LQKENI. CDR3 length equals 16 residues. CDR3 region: CASSPTSAGLVETQYF. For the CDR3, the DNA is TGTGCCAGCTCACCGACGTCGGCAGGGCTGGTGGAGACCCAGTACTTC.

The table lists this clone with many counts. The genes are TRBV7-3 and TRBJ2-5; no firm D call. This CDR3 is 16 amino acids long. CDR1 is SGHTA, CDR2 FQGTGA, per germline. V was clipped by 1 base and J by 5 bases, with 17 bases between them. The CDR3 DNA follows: TGTGCCAGCAGCTTAAGTGGGTCCCCGCCCGGGGAGACCCAGTACTTC. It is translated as CASSLSGSPPGETQYF.

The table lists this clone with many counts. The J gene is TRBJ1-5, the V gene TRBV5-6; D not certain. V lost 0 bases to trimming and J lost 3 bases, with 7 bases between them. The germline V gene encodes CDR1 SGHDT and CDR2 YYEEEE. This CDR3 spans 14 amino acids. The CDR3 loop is CASSLAQINQPQHF. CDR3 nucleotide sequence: TGTGCCAGCAGCTTGGCACAGATCAATCAGCCCCAGCATTTT. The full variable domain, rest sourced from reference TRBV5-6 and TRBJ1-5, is DAGVTQSPTHLIKTRGQQVTLRCSPKSGHDTVSWYQQALGQGPQFIFQYYEEEERQRGNFPDRFSGHQFPNYSSELNVNALLLGDSALYLCASSLAQINQPQHFGDGTRLSIL.